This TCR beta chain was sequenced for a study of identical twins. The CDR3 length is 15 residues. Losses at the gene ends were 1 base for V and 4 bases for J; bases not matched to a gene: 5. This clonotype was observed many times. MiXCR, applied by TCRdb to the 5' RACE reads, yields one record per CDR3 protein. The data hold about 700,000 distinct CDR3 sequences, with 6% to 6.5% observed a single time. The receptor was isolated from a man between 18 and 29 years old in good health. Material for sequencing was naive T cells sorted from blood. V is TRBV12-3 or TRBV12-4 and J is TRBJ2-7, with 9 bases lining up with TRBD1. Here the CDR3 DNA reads TGTGCCAGCAGTTTAGAACCGGGACAGGGATACGAGCAGTACTTC. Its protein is CASSLEPGQGYEQYF.